The 2 T cell receptor beta chains presented below share a single source sample, sequenced in a study of tumor-infiltrating lymphocytes in primary liver carcinoma. The researchers obtained blood RNA from unsorted whole blood and also extracted germline DNA. Starting material of approximately 500 ng total RNA yielded TCR beta cDNA via a constant-region primer. TCR beta libraries came from three nested multiplex PCR rounds using slightly modified ARM-PCR. Running 9 to 11 cycles apiece, the first two PCR rounds relied on TRBV1-TRBV30 forward primers together with a C-beta reverse primer. One entry per CDR3 protein results from TCRdb running MiXCR on the multiplex PCR reads. The data contain about 180,000 distinct CDR3 sequences, about 60% of them singletons. The sample consisted of peripheral blood. The source is a man in his forties with primary liver carcinoma and hepatitis B virus infection.

This clonotype was picked up many times. The CDR3 end shows no conserved phenylalanine or tryptophan, and so a read error is likely. The DNA is omitted, as the CDR3 cannot be located on it reliably, and the CDR3 follows TCRdb's listing. The chain employs TRBV29-1 and TRBJ2-5; the table assigns TRBD2, which was not confirmed against the DNA. The CDR3 region is 9 residues in length, termini included. Germline loops: CDR1 SQVTM, CDR2 ANQGSEA. The CDR3 loop is CSVEDWGLV.

This clonotype was counted many times. The chain couples TRBV29-1 to TRBJ1-4; weak D call: TRBD1 (5 bases). The CDR3 has 11 amino acids. CDR1 SQVTM and CDR2 ANQGSEA come from the germline V gene. Trimming cost V 3 bases and J 9 bases, with 8 bases left between them. This CDR3 is CSVEVGQKLFF. As DNA, the CDR3 is TGCAGCGTTGAGGTGGGACAAAAACTGTTTTTT.